The clone carrying this T cell receptor (beta chain) appeared once. Germline V gene sequence: CDR1 SGHDT, CDR2 YYEEEE. V dropped 5 bases and J dropped 2; count of bases not matched to a gene: 6. The CDR3 loop spans 16 amino acids. The data stem from a study of shared clonotypes between healthy human individuals. At the level of the study: The cohort had a couple of women and a few men, ages 18 to 49. Donors had three CD4 naive, three CD4 memory, two CD8 naive and one CD8 memory plate apiece.

TCRdb keeps only in-frame clones here, not all; method: immunoSEQ multiplex PCR. The sample lists around 120,000 clones; less than 75% were seen once. The rearrangement links TRBV5-6 to TRBJ2-1; TRBD2 matches 11 bases. This receptor was taken from a woman in her twenties or thirties in good health. Specimen: memory CD8+ T cells sorted from blood. Subset described: CD45RO+ cells pooled with CCR7-negative TemRA cells. CDR3 sequence reads: CASSMTSGATYNEQFF. The DNA of the CDR3 is TGTGCCAGCAGTATGACTAGCGGGGCCACCTACAATGAGCAGTTCTTC.